The clone carrying this T cell receptor (beta chain) was counted a single time. Germline CDR1 is MDHEN and CDR2 is SYDVKM. With 6 bases removed from V and 5 bases from J, the gap between germline ends came to 10 bases. The CDR3 is made up of 12 amino acids. Described treatment: roughly 18 received Ad26.COV2.S at low or high dose, single or two shots; 5 received placebo; per-sample allocation not given. Specimen acquisition occurred on day 63 following the initial vaccine or placebo injection. Based in Boston, the donor was an adult of 18-55 years. Produced via immunoSEQ multiplex PCR; TCRdb's table is partial and in-frame only. There are about 350,000 clones in the sample; around 89% occur only once, and 6.4% lies in the top ten. The record originates from a study of Ad26.COV2.S vaccination and SARS-CoV-2 variants. Study-wide context: The donor participated in the COV1001 trial, in its Ad26.COV2.S arm. By the intramuscular route, Ad26.COV2.S was given once, or twice 56 days apart.

The material sequenced was peripheral blood, taken in a trial of Ad26.COV2.S vaccine versus placebo. The receptor comes from a person between 18 and 65 years old who received the Ad26.COV2.S COVID-19 vaccine or a placebo. V and J are TRBV28 and TRBJ1-2; D remains ambiguous. The CDR3 is CASRRNSYGYTF. DNA of the CDR3: TGTGCCAGCAGGCGGAATTCTTATGGCTACACCTTC.